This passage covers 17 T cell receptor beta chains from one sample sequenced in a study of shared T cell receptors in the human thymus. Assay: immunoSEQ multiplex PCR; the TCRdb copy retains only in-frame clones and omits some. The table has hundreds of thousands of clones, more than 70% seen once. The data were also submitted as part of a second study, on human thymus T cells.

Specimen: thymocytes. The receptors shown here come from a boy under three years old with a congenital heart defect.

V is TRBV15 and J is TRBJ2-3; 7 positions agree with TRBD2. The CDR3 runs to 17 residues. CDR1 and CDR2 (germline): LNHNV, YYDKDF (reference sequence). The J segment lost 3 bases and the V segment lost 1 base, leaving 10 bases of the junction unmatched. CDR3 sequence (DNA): TGTGCCACCAGCAGAGGGCCCGGGGGAGGGATAACAGATACGCAGTATTTT. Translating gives CATSRGPGGGITDTQYF.

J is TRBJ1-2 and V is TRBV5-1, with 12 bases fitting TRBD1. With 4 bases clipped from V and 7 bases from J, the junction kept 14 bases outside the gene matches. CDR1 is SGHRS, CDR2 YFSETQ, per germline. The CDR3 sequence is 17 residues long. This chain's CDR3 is CASSHPDRDRGQGGYTF. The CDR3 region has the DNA TGCGCCAGCAGCCACCCCGACAGGGACAGGGGGCAGGGTGGCTACACCTTC.

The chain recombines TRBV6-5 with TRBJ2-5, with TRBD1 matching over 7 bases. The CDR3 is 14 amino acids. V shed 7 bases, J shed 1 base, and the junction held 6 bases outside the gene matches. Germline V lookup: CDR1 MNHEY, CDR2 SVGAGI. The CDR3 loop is CASKGQKSQETQYF. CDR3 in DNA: TGTGCCAGCAAGGGACAGAAAAGCCAAGAGACCCAGTACTTC.

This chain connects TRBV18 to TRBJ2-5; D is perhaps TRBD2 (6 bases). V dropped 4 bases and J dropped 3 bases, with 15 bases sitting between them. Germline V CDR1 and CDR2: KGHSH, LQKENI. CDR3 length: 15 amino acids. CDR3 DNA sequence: TGTGCCAGCTCACGTTGGGAGGTTGGTGAAGAGACCCAGTACTTC. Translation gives CASSRWEVGEETQYF.

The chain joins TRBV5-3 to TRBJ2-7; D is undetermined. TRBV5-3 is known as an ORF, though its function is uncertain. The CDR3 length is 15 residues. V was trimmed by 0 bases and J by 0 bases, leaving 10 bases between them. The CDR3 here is CARSLDICPSYEQYF. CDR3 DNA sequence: TGTGCCAGAAGCTTGGACATTTGTCCCTCCTACGAGCAGTACTTC.

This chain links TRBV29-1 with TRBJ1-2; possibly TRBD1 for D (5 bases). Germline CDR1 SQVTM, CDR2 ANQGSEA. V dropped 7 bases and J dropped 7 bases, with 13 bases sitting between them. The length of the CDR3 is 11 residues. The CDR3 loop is CSGTGGSGYTF. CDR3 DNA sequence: TGCAGCGGGACCGGGGGGTCTGGCTACACCTTC.

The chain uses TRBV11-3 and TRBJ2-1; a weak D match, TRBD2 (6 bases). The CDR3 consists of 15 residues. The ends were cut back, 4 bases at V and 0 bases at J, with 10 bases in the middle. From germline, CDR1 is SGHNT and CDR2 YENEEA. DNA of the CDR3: TGTGCCAGCAGCTATTCCGGGAGCTCCTACAATGAGCAGTTCTTC. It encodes CASSYSGSSYNEQFF. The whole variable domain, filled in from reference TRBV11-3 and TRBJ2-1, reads EAGVVQSPRYKIIEKKQPVAFWCNPISGHNTLYWYLQNLGQGPELLIRYENEEAVDDSQLPKDRFSAERLKGVDSTLKIQPAELGDSAVYLCASSYSGSSYNEQFFGPGTRLTVL.

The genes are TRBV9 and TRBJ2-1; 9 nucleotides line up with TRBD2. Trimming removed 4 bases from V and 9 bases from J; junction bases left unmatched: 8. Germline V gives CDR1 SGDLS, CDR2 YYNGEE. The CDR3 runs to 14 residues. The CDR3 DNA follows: TGTGCCAGCAGCACCGCGGGGACTAGCTTTGAGCAGTTCTTC. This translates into CASSTAGTSFEQFF.

In nucleotides, the CDR3 is TGCAGCGTACCTAGCGGGAACACAGATACGCAGTATTTT. It codes for CSVPSGNTDTQYF. The chain uses TRBV29-1 and TRBJ2-3; 9 bases are shared with TRBD2. J was trimmed by 2 bases and V by 6 bases; bases with no gene match: 3. The CDR3 consists of 13 residues. Per germline, CDR1 SQVTM and CDR2 ANQGSEA.

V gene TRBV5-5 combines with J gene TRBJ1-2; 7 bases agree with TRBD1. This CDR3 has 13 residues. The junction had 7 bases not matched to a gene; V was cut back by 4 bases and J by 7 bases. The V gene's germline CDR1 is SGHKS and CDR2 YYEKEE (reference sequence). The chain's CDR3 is CASSTRQGSGYTF. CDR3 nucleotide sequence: TGTGCCAGCAGCACTCGACAGGGCAGTGGCTACACCTTC.

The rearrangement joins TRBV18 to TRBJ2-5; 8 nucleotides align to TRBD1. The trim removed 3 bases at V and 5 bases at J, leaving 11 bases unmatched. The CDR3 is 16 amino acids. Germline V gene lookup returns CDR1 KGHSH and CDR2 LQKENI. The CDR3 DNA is TGTGCCAGCTCACCGAGCCTCAGGGGGCCGGCGGAGACCCAGTACTTC. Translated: CASSPSLRGPAETQYF.

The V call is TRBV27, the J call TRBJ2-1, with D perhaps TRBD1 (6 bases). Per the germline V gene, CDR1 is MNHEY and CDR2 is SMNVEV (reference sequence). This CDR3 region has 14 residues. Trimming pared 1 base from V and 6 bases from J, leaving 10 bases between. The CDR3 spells CASSLCGQFNEQFF. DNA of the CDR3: TGTGCCAGCAGTTTATGTGGACAGTTCAATGAGCAGTTCTTC.

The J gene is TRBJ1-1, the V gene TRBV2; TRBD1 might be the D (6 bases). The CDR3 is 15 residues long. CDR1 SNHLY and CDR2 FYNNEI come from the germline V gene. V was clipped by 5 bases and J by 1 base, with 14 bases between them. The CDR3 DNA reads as TGTGCCAGCAGTAAGGAGACAGGACAGAACACTGAAGCTTTCTTT. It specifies CASSKETGQNTEAFF.

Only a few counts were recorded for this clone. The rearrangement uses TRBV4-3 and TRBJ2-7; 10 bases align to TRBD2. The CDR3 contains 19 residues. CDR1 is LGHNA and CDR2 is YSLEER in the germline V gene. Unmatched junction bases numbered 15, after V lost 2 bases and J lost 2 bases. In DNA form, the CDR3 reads TGCGCCAGCAGCCAATCCAATAATTCAGGCCTAGCGGGAGCCTACGAGCAGTACTTC. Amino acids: CASSQSNNSGLAGAYEQYF.

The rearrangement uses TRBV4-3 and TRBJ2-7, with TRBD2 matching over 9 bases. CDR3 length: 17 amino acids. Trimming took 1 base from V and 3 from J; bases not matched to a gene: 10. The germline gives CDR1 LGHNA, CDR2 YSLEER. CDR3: CASSQGGNASGVYEQYF. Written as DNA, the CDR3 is TGCGCCAGCAGCCAAGGAGGGAACGCTAGCGGGGTCTACGAGCAGTACTTC.

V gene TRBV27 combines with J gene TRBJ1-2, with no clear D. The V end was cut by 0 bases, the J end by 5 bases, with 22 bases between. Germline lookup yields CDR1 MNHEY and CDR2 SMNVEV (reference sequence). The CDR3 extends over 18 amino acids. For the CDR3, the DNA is TGTGCCAGCAGTTTATCGAGGGAGATTTGGGGTGGTTTGTATGGCTACACCTTC. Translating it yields CASSLSREIWGGLYGYTF.

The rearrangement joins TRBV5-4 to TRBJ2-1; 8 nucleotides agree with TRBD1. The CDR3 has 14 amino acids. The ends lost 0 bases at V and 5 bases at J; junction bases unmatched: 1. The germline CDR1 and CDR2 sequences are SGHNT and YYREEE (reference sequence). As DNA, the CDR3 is TGTGCCAGCAGCTTGGGGGACAGGAACAATGAGCAGTTCTTC. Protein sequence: CASSLGDRNNEQFF.